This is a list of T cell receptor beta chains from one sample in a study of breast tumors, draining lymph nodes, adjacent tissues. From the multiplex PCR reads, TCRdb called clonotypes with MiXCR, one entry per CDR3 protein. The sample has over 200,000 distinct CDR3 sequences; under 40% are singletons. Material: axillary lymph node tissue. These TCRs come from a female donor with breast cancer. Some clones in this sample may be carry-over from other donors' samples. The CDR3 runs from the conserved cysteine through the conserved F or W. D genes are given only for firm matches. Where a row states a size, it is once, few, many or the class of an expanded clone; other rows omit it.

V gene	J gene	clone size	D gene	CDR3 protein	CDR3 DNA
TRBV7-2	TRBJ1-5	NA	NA	CASSPQGLGMNQPQHF	TGTGCCAGCAGCCCACAGGGCTTGGGTATGAATCAGCCCCAGCATTTT
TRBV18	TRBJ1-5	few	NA	CASSPRRVDHQPQHF	TGTGCCAGCTCACCAAGGAGGGTCGACCATCAGCCCCAGCATTTT
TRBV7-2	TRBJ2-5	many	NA	CASSPGFMARRAETQYF	TGTGCCAGCAGCCCAGGGTTTATGGCGCGCCGGGCGGAGACCCAGTACTTC
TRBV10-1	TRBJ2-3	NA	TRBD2	CASILAGGRDTQYF	TGCGCCAGCATACTAGCGGGGGGGCGGGATACGCAGTATTTT
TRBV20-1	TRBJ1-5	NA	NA	CSARDPTALGGGQPQHF	TGCAGTGCTAGAGACCCGACCGCCCTGGGGGGTGGTCAGCCCCAGCATTTT
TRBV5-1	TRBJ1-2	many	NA	CASSLASENYGYTF	TGCGCCAGCAGCTTGGCCTCAGAAAACTATGGCTACACCTTC
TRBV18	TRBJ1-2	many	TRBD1	CASSPGTGFGYTF	TGTGCCAGCTCACCCGGGACAGGGTTTGGCTACACCTTC
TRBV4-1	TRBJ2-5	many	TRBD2	CASSQEGTSGGALRETQYF	TGCGCCAGCAGCCAAGAAGGGACTAGCGGGGGGGCCTTGAGGGAGACCCAGTACTTC
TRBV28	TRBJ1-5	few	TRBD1	CASSLNRGGINQPQHF	TGTGCCAGCAGTTTAAACAGGGGAGGCATAAATCAGCCCCAGCATTTT
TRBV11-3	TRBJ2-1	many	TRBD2	CASSSSLAGAEQFF	TGTGCCAGCAGCTCCTCACTAGCGGGCGCTGAGCAGTTCTTC
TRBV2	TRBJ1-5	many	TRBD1	CASSVRQGGNQPQHF	TGTGCCAGCAGTGTCCGACAGGGAGGAAATCAGCCCCAGCATTTT
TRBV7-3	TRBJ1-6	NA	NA	CASSFGGDNPPLHF	TGTGCCAGCAGCTTCGGGGGAGATAATCCACCCCTCCACTTT
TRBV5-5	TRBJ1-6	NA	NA	CASSPQGGVNSPLHF	TGTGCCAGTAGCCCCCAGGGCGGGGTAAATTCACCCCTCCACTTT
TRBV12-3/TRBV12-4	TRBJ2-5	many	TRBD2	CASSLFPREGPETQYF	TGTGCCAGCAGTTTATTTCCGCGGGAGGGCCCAGAGACCCAGTACTTC
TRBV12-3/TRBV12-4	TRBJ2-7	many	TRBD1	CASRMTGSSYEQYF	TGTGCCAGCAGAATGACAGGGAGCTCCTACGAGCAGTACTTC
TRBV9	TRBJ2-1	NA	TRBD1	CASSPQTGGGYNEQFF	TGTGCCAGCAGCCCTCAAACAGGGGGCGGCTACAATGAGCAGTTCTTC
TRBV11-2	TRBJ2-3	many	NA	CASSDGSSTDTQYF	TGTGCCAGCTCGGACGGTTCTAGCACAGATACGCAGTATTTT
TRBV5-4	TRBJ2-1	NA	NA	CASSLGQNEQFF	TGTGCCAGCAGCTTGGGACAGAATGAGCAGTTCTTC
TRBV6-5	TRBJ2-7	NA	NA	CASSYAFSYEQYF	TGTGCCAGCAGTTACGCCTTCTCCTACGAGCAGTACTTC
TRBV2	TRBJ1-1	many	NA	CASSLGAEAFF	TGTGCCAGCAGCCTCGGAGCAGAAGCTTTCTTT
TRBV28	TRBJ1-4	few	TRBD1	CASRLQGRNEKLFF	TGTGCCAGCAGATTACAGGGGAGGAACGAAAAACTGTTTTTT
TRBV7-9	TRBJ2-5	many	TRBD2	CASSSDGGELKTQYF	TGTGCCAGCAGCTCTGACGGGGGGGAACTCAAGACCCAGTACTTC
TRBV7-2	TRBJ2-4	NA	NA	CASSLTGGVAKNIQYF	TGTGCCAGCAGCTTAACTGGGGGAGTGGCCAAAAACATTCAGTACTTC
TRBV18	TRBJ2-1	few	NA	CASSPAEGRNEQFF	TGTGCCAGCTCACCCGCCGAGGGGAGGAATGAGCAGTTCTTC
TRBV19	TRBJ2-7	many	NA	CASSGRGTSNEQYF	TGTGCCAGTAGTGGGAGGGGGACCTCCAACGAGCAGTACTTC
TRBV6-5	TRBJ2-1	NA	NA	CTSSLRNSYNEQFF	TGTACCAGCAGTCTCAGAAACTCCTACAATGAGCAGTTCTTC
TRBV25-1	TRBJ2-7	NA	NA	CANVEDGGRTYEQYF	TGTGCCAACGTTGAAGATGGTGGCAGGACCTACGAGCAGTACTTC
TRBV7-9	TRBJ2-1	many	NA	CASSLRGDSWNEQFF	TGTGCCAGCAGCTTAAGGGGGGATTCGTGGAATGAGCAGTTCTTC
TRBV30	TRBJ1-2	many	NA	CACRKGGGYTF	TGTGCCTGCCGGAAGGGCGGCGGCTACACCTTC
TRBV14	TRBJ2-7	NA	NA	CASSRRESSYEQYF	TGTGCCAGCAGCCGTCGGGAGAGCTCCTACGAGCAGTACTTC
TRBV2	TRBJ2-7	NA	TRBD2	CASRTGTSGRSEQYF	TGTGCCAGCAGGACCGGGACTAGCGGGAGATCCGAGCAGTACTTC
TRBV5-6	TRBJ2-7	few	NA	CASSLVGSPSYEQYF	TGTGCCAGCAGCTTGGTCGGGTCACCCTCCTACGAGCAGTACTTC
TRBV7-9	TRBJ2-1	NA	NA	CASSLAGPTGPTDEQFF	TGTGCCAGCAGCTTGGCCGGACCCACTGGCCCTACGGATGAGCAGTTCTTC
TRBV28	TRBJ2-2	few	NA	CASSFAPGHGTPGELFF	TGTGCCAGCAGTTTTGCCCCGGGACACGGAACGCCCGGGGAGCTGTTTTTT
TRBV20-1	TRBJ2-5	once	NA	CSVYRGAETQYF	TGCAGTGTCTATAGGGGGGCTGAGACCCAGTACTTC
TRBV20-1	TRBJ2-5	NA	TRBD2	CSASGSSGGRRETQYF	TGCAGTGCCAGCGGGTCTAGCGGGGGGAGGAGAGAGACCCAGTACTTC
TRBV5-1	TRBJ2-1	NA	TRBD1	CASCSTGTGGYNEQFF	TGCGCCAGCTGTAGTACCGGGACAGGGGGATACAATGAGCAGTTTTTC
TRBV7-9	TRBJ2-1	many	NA	CASSEGGSYNEQFF	TGTGCCAGCAGTGAGGGAGGCTCCTACAATGAGCAGTTCTTC
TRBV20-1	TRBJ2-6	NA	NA	CSARDVGTGANVLTF	TGCAGTGCTAGAGATGTTGGTACGGGGGCCAACGTCCTGACTTTC
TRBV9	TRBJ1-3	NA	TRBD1	CASSTGTGNRYAVYF	TGTGCCAGCAGCACAGGGACAGGGAATAGATACGCAGTATATTTT
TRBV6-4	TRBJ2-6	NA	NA	CASSDGPAGANVLTF	TGTGCCAGCAGTGACGGTCCAGCGGGGGCCAACGTCCTGACTTTC
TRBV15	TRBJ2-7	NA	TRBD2	CATSSPGLAGVQAEQYF	TGTGCCACCAGCAGCCCGGGACTAGCGGGAGTCCAGGCCGAGCAGTACTTC
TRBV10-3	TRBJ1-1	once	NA	CAISRLEAGWDTEAFF	TGTGCCATCAGTAGGTTGGAAGCGGGATGGGACACTGAAGCTTTCTTT
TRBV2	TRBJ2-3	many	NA	CASSGLSSTDTQYF	TGTGCCTCGTCGGGACTTTCTAGCACAGATACGCAGTATTTT
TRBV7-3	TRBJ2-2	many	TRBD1	CASSLNSRGTGELFF	TGTGCCAGCAGCTTAAACTCCAGGGGGACCGGGGAGCTGTTTTTT
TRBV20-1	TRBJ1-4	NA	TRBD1	CSASRDRNEKLLF	TGCAGTGCTTCCCGGGACAGGAATGAGAAACTGCTTTTT
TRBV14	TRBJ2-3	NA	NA	CASSYRPGNNNEQYF	TGTGCCAGCAGCTACCGGCCAGGGAATAACAATGAGCAGTATTTT
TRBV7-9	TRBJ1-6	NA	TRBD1	CASSPTGGAGNSPLHF	TGTGCCAGCAGCCCCACAGGGGGCGCCGGTAATTCACCCCTCCACTTT
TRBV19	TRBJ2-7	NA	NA	CASSKNTGELYF	TGTGCCAGTAGTAAAAACACCGGGGAGCTGTACTTC
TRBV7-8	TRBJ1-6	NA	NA	CASSLESAQPGQLNSPLHF	TGTGCCAGCAGCTTAGAGAGTGCTCAGCCGGGACAACTTAATTCACCCCTCCACTTT
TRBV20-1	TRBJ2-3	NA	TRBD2	CSARSWGGGTDTQYF	TGCAGTGCTAGATCCTGGGGGGGGGGGACAGATACGCAGTATTTT
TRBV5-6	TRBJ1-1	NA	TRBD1	CASSRAGGGTEAFF	TGTGCCAGCAGCAGGGCAGGGGGCGGAACTGAAGCTTTCTTT
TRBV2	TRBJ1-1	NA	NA	CASSEDRKNTEAFF	TGTGCCAGCAGTGAGGACAGAAAAAACACTGAAGCTTTCTTT
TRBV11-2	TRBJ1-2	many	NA	CASSLAPGPLPGNYGYTF	TGTGCCAGCAGTTTGGCCCCGGGCCCTCTCCCAGGAAACTATGGCTACACCTTC
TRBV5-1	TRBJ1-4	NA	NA	CASSLGGRPREKLFF	TGTGCCAGCAGCTTAGGTGGGAGGCCGAGGGAAAAACTGTTTTTT
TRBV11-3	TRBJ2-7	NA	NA	CASSLGGDYYEQYF	TGTGCCAGCAGCTTGGGGGGCGATTACTACGAGCAGTACTTC
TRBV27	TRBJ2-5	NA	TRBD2	CASSKGLAGGAATQYF	TGTGCCAGCAGTAAAGGACTAGCGGGAGGTGCAGCGACCCAGTACTTC